This T cell receptor beta chain was observed in a study of cytotoxic CD8 clonotypes in ibrutinib-treated CLL. Across the whole study: Outcomes included 25 or so partial and 2 complete responses; after median about 5.5 years, roughly 15 stayed remitted and 12 progressed.

Whole-study results and caveats: An increase in clonality occurred at ibrutinib response, followed by a return toward baseline at progression.

V was cut by 1 base and J by 2 bases, with 12 bases left in between. Germline V lookup: CDR1 MGHRA, CDR2 YSYEKL. This CDR3 has 15 amino acids. In the case of this clone: Antigen: not known.

A 1 in 200,000 to 1 in 1 million T cell depth was the sequencing target. Libraries were prepared by immunoSEQ multiplex PCR; TCRdb keeps only in-frame clonotypes and omits some of them. The sample lists about 200,000 clones; about two thirds were seen once. Library input was around 1.9 micrograms of DNA from cryopreserved PBMCs. The receptor was derived from a human donor with chronic lymphocytic leukemia. Source: PBMCs, taken after 24 months of ibrutinib treatment. This chain joins TRBV4-1 and TRBJ2-7, with D uncertain. For the CDR3, the DNA is TGCGCCAGCAGCCAAGTGTCAGCCGGAACCTACGAGCAGTACTTC. Protein: CASSQVSAGTYEQYF.